This T cell receptor (beta chain) was documented in a study of CD8 T cells in Susac syndrome. About the research overall: Active disease was present in about 6 of the sequenced Susac syndrome patients, and remission in under ten.

The CDR3 length is 14 residues. Note on this clonotype: Its antigen is currently unknown.

Isolation of CD8+ and CD4+ T cells was performed negatively, whereas enrichment of TEMRA cells was done by FACS. A quantity of about 0.45 to 1 ug RNA underwent reverse transcription using random hexamers. A multiplex approach, immunoSEQ multiplex PCR, amplified TCR beta CDR3 across 54 Vbeta and 13 Jbeta. TCRdb independently ran MiXCR on the immunoSEQ multiplex PCR reads; one entry per CDR3 protein. The top ten hold roughly 0.16% of the sample, which has about 150,000 distinct CDR3 sequences, 85% to 95% seen once. Study conclusions and caveats: The authors found no clonal expansion in Susac syndrome CD4+ T cell repertoires.

The sequenced sample consisted of CD4+ T cells from PBMCs. V gene TRBV1 combines with J gene TRBJ1-5. TRBV1 is assigned pseudogene status. The sequence was collected from a human donor with Susac syndrome. This CDR3 is CTSTRVSCNQPQHF. The CDR3 DNA sequence: TGCACCAGCACTCGGGTCTCTTGCAATCAGCCCCAGCATTTT.